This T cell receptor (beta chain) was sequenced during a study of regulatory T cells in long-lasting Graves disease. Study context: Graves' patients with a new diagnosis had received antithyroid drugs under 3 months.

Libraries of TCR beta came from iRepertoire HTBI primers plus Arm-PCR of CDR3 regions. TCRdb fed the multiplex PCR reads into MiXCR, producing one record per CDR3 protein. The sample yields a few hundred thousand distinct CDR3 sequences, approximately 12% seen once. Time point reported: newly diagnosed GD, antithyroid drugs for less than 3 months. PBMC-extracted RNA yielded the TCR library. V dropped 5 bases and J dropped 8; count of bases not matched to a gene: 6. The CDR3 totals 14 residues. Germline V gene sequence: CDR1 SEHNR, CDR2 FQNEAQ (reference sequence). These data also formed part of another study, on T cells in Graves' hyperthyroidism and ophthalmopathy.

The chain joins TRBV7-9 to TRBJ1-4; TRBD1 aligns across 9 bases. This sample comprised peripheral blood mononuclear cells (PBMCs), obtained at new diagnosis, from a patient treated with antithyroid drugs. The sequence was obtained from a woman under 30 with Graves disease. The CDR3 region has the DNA TGTGCCAGCAGCCTAACAGGGGGCCAGGAAAAACTGTTTTTT. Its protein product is CASSLTGGQEKLFF. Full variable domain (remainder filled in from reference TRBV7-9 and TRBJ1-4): DTGVSQNPRHKITKRGQNVTFRCDPISEHNRLYWYRQTLGQGPEFLTYFQNEAQLEKSRLLSDRFSAERPKGSFSTLEIQRTEQGDSAMYLCASSLTGGQEKLFFGSGTQLSVL.